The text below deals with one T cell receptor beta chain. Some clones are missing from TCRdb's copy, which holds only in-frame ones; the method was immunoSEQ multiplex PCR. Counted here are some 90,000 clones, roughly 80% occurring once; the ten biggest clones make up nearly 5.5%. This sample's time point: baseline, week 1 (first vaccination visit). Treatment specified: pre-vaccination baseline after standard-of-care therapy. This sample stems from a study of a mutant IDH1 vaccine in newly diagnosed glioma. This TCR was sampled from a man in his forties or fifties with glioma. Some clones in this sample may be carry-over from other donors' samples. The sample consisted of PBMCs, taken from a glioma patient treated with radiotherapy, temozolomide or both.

The CDR3 nucleotides read TGTGCCAGCAGTTCGGGACAGGGGGCAGCTGGGGCCAACGTCCTGACTTTC. Its translation is CASSSGQGAAGANVLTF. The rearrangement uses TRBV27 and TRBJ2-6; TRBD1 matches 12 bases. The length of the CDR3 is 17 residues. Germline CDR1 is MNHEY and CDR2 is SMNVEV (reference sequence). V dropped 4 bases and J dropped 2; count of bases not matched to a gene: 3.